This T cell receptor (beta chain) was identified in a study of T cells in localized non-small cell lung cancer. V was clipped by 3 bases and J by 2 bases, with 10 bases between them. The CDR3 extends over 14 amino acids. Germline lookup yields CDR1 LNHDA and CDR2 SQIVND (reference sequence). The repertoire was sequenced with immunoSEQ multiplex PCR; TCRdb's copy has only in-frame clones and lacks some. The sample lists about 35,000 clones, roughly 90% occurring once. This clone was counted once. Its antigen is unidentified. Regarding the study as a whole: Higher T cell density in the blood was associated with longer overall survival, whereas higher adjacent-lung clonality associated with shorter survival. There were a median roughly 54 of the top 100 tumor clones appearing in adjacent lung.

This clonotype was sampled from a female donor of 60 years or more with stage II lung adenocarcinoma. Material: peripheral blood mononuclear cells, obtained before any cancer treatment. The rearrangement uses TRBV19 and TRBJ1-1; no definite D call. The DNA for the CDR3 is TGTGCCAGTAGTATCGTTAAATTAAACACTGAAGCTTTCTTT. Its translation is CASSIVKLNTEAFF.